Listed below are T cell receptor beta chains from one sample, sequenced in a study of blood T cell repertoires in COVID-19. Libraries were prepared by immunoSEQ multiplex PCR; TCRdb keeps only in-frame clonotypes and omits some of them. The sample holds under 250,000 clones; around 83% are singletons and the top ten take around 7.9%. Sample: peripheral blood. These receptors came from a man in his forties or fifties with active or convalescent COVID-19. Both conserved end residues are part of each CDR3. D genes are given only for firm matches. Some rows have no size entry. The others give once, few or many, or a class for an expanded clone.

TRBJ2-7 | NA | TRBD1 | TRBV5-6 | 12 | CASSRQGWEQYF | TGTGCCAGCAGCCGACAGGGGTGGGAGCAGTACTTC
TRBJ2-7 | NA | NA | TRBV6-5 | 16 | CASSYAFGGTLYEQYF | TGTGCCAGCAGTTACGCCTTCGGGGGAACACTCTACGAGCAGTACTTC
TRBJ2-3 | NA | NA | TRBV10-1 | 18 | CASSEKGKLYNSTDTQYF | TGCGCCAGCAGTGAGAAGGGGAAACTCTACAACAGCACAGATACGCAGTATTTT
TRBJ2-7 | NA | NA | TRBV9 | 15 | CASSVGQGSGYEQYF | TGTGCCAGCAGCGTGGGGCAGGGGTCGGGCTACGAGCAGTACTTC
TRBJ1-4 | NA | TRBD1 | TRBV29-1 | 13 | CSAGTGGGEKLFF | TGCAGCGCCGGGACAGGGGGCGGTGAAAAACTGTTTTTT
TRBJ2-1 | NA | TRBD2 | TRBV10-1 | 15 | CASSVTSGRGHEQFF | TGCGCCAGCAGTGTAACTAGCGGGAGGGGTCATGAGCAGTTCTTC
TRBJ1-2 | NA | NA | TRBV10-3 | 12 | CAISDAVYGYTF | TGTGCCATCAGTGATGCAGTTTATGGCTACACCTTC
TRBJ2-2 | NA | NA | TRBV16 | 15 | CASSQFAGANGELFF | TGTGCCAGCAGCCAATTCGCAGGGGCGAACGGGGAGCTGTTTTTT
TRBJ1-1 | NA | NA | TRBV10-3 | 14 | CAITGGRVRAEAFF | TGTGCCATCACTGGGGGCAGGGTGCGGGCTGAAGCTTTCTTT
TRBJ1-3 | NA | NA | TRBV19 | 13 | CASSIQGRNTIYF | TGTGCCAGTAGTATCCAGGGAAGAAACACCATATATTTT
TRBJ1-2 | NA | TRBD1 | TRBV6-5 | 14 | CASTYRGVVYGYTF | TGTGCCAGCACCTACAGGGGGGTTGTCTATGGCTACACCTTC
TRBJ1-1 | NA | TRBD1 | TRBV6-2/TRBV6-3 | 17 | CASSSYTSTGVNTEAFF | TGTGCCAGCAGTTCTTATACATCGACAGGGGTAAACACTGAAGCTTTCTTT
TRBJ1-1 | NA | TRBD1 | TRBV10-3 | 14 | CATRTGGSRPEAFF | TGTGCCACACGGACAGGGGGCTCTAGGCCTGAAGCTTTCTTT
TRBJ2-5 | NA | NA | TRBV4-3 | 12 | CASSQDRETQYF | TGCGCCAGCAGCCAAGACAGGGAGACCCAGTACTTC
TRBJ2-7 | NA | NA | TRBV6-2/TRBV6-3 | 14 | CASSTSGTAGEQYF | TGTGCCAGCAGCACCTCCGGGACCGCGGGGGAGCAGTACTTC
TRBJ2-7 | NA | NA | TRBV23-1 | 13 | CASTAGRTYEQYF | TGCGCCAGCACTGCGGGGCGTACTTACGAGCAGTACTTC
TRBJ2-7 | NA | TRBD2 | TRBV3-1/TRBV3-2 | 17 | CASSSGLAGEYKPEQYF | TGTGCCAGCAGCTCCGGACTAGCGGGAGAGTATAAGCCCGAGCAGTACTTC
TRBJ2-6 | NA | TRBD1 | TRBV18 | 20 | CASSPYTGTGGLNGANVLTF | TGTGCCAGCTCCCCCTATACGGGGACAGGGGGCTTAAATGGGGCCAACGTCCTGACTTTC
TRBJ2-3 | NA | TRBD1 | TRBV5-4 | 19 | CASSLYPKQGAWNTDTQYF | TGTGCCAGCAGCTTGTACCCTAAACAGGGGGCATGGAACACAGATACGCAGTATTTT
TRBJ2-2 | NA | NA | TRBV5-1 | 14 | CASSYRYGTGELFF | TGCGCCAGCAGTTACCGGTATGGCACCGGGGAGCTGTTTTTT
TRBJ2-7 | NA | NA | TRBV11-3 | 17 | CASSLDTGGHSIYEQYF | TGTGCCAGCAGCTTAGATACGGGGGGCCACAGCATCTACGAGCAGTACTTC
TRBJ2-3 | NA | NA | TRBV27 | 16 | CASSLLGGSGTDTQYF | TGTGCCAGCAGTCTACTCGGTGGTAGCGGCACAGATACGCAGTATTTT
TRBJ2-3 | NA | NA | TRBV3-1/TRBV3-2 | 16 | CASSQDWGRATDTQYF | TGTGCCAGCAGCCAAGATTGGGGCAGGGCCACAGATACGCAGTATTTT
TRBJ2-2 | NA | NA | TRBV24-1 | 15 | CATSDPVLNTGELFF | TGTGCCACCAGTGACCCCGTACTAAACACCGGGGAGCTGTTTTTT
TRBJ1-4 | NA | NA | TRBV12-3/TRBV12-4 | 13 | CASSSVLVGKLFF | TGTGCCAGCAGTTCGGTTCTCGTTGGAAAACTGTTTTTT
TRBJ2-5 | NA | TRBD1 | TRBV7-2 | 15 | CASSPRGPPKETQYF | TGTGCCAGCAGCCCCAGGGGGCCCCCTAAAGAGACCCAGTACTTC
TRBJ1-2 | NA | NA | TRBV9 | 13 | CASSGLNYYGYTF | TGTGCCAGCAGCGGCCTGAACTACTATGGCTACACCTTC
TRBJ1-1 | NA | NA | TRBV11-3 | 15 | CASSFNSQENTEAFF | TGTGCCAGCAGCTTCAATTCACAGGAGAACACTGAAGCTTTCTTT
TRBJ2-1 | NA | NA | TRBV5-6 | 14 | CASSLVVFPDEQFF | TGTGCCAGCAGCTTGGTGGTATTCCCGGATGAGCAGTTCTTC
TRBJ2-7 | NA | TRBD1 | TRBV5-1 | 13 | CASSPGTGFEQYF | TGCGCCAGCAGCCCCGGGACAGGGTTCGAGCAGTACTTC
TRBJ2-7 | NA | TRBD1 | TRBV20-1 | 14 | CSASAQGIPYEQYF | TGCAGTGCTAGTGCACAGGGGATACCCTACGAGCAGTACTTC
TRBJ1-5 | NA | NA | TRBV27 | 16 | CASRKSASWGNQPQHF | TGTGCCAGCAGGAAATCTGCTAGTTGGGGCAATCAGCCCCAGCATTTT
TRBJ2-2 | NA | NA | TRBV6-2/TRBV6-3 | 14 | CASSKPGPILELFF | TGTGCCAGCAGTAAACCGGGTCCCATTTTGGAGCTGTTTTTT
TRBJ1-2 | NA | NA | TRBV27 | 14 | CASRQGAANYGYTF | TGTGCCAGCAGGCAGGGCGCCGCTAACTATGGCTACACCTTC
TRBJ2-3 | NA | TRBD2 | TRBV20-1 | 19 | CSASGGLAGGSLTTDTQYF | TGCAGTGCTAGTGGGGGACTAGCGGGGGGTTCTCTAACCACAGATACGCAGTATTTT
TRBJ1-5 | NA | NA | TRBV30 | 13 | CAWSSADNQPQHF | TGTGCCTGGAGTTCTGCGGACAATCAGCCCCAGCATTTT
TRBJ1-3 | NA | TRBD1 | TRBV19 | 16 | CASSVPGTGDGNTIYF | TGTGCCAGTAGTGTTCCCGGGACAGGGGACGGAAACACCATATATTTT
TRBJ2-2 | NA | NA | TRBV21-1 | 15 | CASPPGLENTGELFF | TGTGCCAGTCCTCCGGGACTAGAAAACACCGGGGAGCTGTTTTTT
TRBJ1-2 | NA | NA | TRBV29-1 | 12 | CSVEEGHGGYTF | TGCAGCGTTGAAGAGGGGCACGGTGGCTACACCTTC
TRBJ2-4 | NA | TRBD1 | TRBV11-3 | 13 | CASSTPDRAAQYF | TGTGCCAGCAGCACTCCGGACAGGGCTGCTCAGTACTTC
TRBJ1-1 | NA | NA | TRBV27 | 14 | CASALYYPNTEAFF | TGTGCCAGCGCTCTCTACTACCCGAACACTGAAGCTTTCTTT
TRBJ2-1 | NA | TRBD1 | TRBV11-3 | 13 | CASSLGDRDEQFF | TGTGCCAGCAGCTTGGGAGACAGGGATGAGCAGTTCTTC
TRBJ2-7 | once | NA | TRBV7-9 | 12 | CASSTYNYEQYF | TGTGCCAGCAGCACTTATAACTACGAGCAGTACTTC
TRBJ1-1 | NA | NA | TRBV10-3 | 11 | CAISDMPSAFF | TGTGCCATCAGTGATATGCCCAGTGCTTTCTTT
TRBJ1-5 | NA | TRBD1 | TRBV19 | 15 | CASSITGGVGQPQHF | TGTGCCAGTAGTATAACAGGGGGCGTAGGTCAGCCCCAGCATTTT
TRBJ2-7 | NA | TRBD1 | TRBV28 | 16 | CASSLYIAGGSDEQYF | TGTGCCAGCAGTTTATATATAGCAGGGGGCAGCGACGAGCAGTACTTC
TRBJ1-5 | once | TRBD1 | TRBV4-1 | 18 | CASSQGLETDRRNQPQHF | TGCGCCAGCAGCCAAGGACTAGAAACGGACAGGAGGAATCAGCCCCAGCATTTT
TRBJ1-1 | NA | NA | TRBV12-5 | 17 | CASGLDVVRVGNTEAFF | TGTGCTAGTGGTTTGGATGTGGTCCGGGTGGGGAACACTGAAGCTTTCTTT
TRBJ1-2 | NA | TRBD1 | TRBV5-1 | 14 | CASNSGGRGDGYTF | TGCGCCAGCAACTCCGGTGGCAGGGGGGATGGCTACACCTTC
TRBJ1-2 | NA | NA | TRBV6-5 | 13 | CASSGYGVGGYTF | TGTGCCAGCAGCGGGTACGGCGTTGGGGGCTACACCTTC
TRBJ1-2 | NA | NA | TRBV7-6 | 16 | CASSPGRVTGISGYTF | TGTGCCAGCAGCCCCGGGCGTGTAACAGGGATCTCTGGCTACACCTTC